Listed here is a single TCR beta chain. The antigen remains unidentified. Some clones are missing from TCRdb's copy, which holds only in-frame ones; the method was immunoSEQ multiplex PCR. The sample contains approximately 150,000 clones, approximately 90% of which appear only once. This entry is derived from a study of T cell responses to AZD1222 COVID-19 vaccine. General study results and limits: Unmutated variant regions are reportedly the target of nearly half of TCRs that are spike-specific.

The length of the CDR3 is 13 residues. Per germline, CDR1 SGDLS and CDR2 YYNGEE. V was pared by 6 bases and J by 8 bases, with 17 bases between. The receptor was derived from an adult who received the AZD1222 COVID-19 vaccine. Source: peripheral blood, taken 28 days after the second AZD1222 dose. The chain carries TRBV9 and TRBJ1-2; possible D gene TRBD1, 6 bases. CDR3 DNA: TGTGCCAGCAATGCACAGGGAGGGGAAGGCTACACCTTC. As protein: CASNAQGGEGYTF.